Shown below are 32 T cell receptor beta chains from a single sample sequenced in a study of control samples from healthy donors and cancer patients. The protocol was immunoSEQ multiplex PCR, while the TCRdb copy is restricted to in-frame clones and leaves out a portion. Of around 150,000 clones listed, around 94% are singletons. Material for sequencing was PBMCs. The receptors stem from a man aged 60 to 75 with colorectal cancer.

This chain connects TRBV18 to TRBJ2-2, with 12 bases lining up with TRBD1. The CDR3 length is 16 residues. V lost 1 base to trimming and J lost 7 bases; unmatched junction nucleotides: 4. Germline V gene data show CDR1 as KGHSH and CDR2 as LQKENI. Here the CDR3 reads CASSPRDRGRGGELFF. The CDR3 region has the DNA TGTGCCAGCTCACCACGGGACAGGGGGCGAGGCGGGGAGCTGTTTTTT.

Of note for this clone: This CDR3 is also generated by other DNA sequences in the sample. The chain uses TRBV27 and TRBJ2-7; 7 bases match TRBD1. The CDR3 sequence is 14 residues long. V was pared by 5 bases and J by 2 bases, with 6 bases of the junction left unmatched. The germline V gene has CDR1 MNHEY and CDR2 SMNVEV (reference sequence). CDR3 coding DNA: TGTGCCAGCAGTCCCCGGACAGGACCCTACGAGCAGTACTTC. It translates to CASSPRTGPYEQYF.

The V call is TRBV2, the J call TRBJ1-4; the D is unclear. The CDR3 length is 15 residues. Germline values: CDR1 SNHLY, CDR2 FYNNEI. V gave up 6 bases and J gave up 4 bases, with 15 bases separating them. CDR3 nucleotide sequence: TGTGCCAGCAGCCTCGACCTCGCGATTAATGAAAAACTGTTTTTT. The encoded protein is CASSLDLAINEKLFF.

This clone was found once. This same CDR3 is encoded by further DNA sequences in the sample. V and J are TRBV27 and TRBJ2-5; 12 bases line up with TRBD2. This CDR3 is built from 14 residues. V lost 5 bases, J lost 5 bases, and 3 bases stayed unmatched. CDR1 is MNHEY and CDR2 is SMNVEV in the germline V gene (reference sequence). CDR3 nucleotides: TGTGCCAGCAGTCCCGGACTAGCGGGGGAGACCCAGTACTTC. Its translation: CASSPGLAGETQYF.

The CDR3 nucleotides are TGTGCCAGCAGCGTACAGGACCCTCAAGAGACCCAGTACTTC. Protein: CASSVQDPQETQYF. V and J are TRBV25-1 and TRBJ2-5; TRBD1 might be the D (5 bases). This CDR3 contains 14 residues. Germline V CDR1 and CDR2: MGHDK, SYGVNS. Trimming removed 6 bases at V and 2 bases at J, with 13 bases between.

The chain uses TRBV7-2 and TRBJ1-3, with D perhaps matching TRBD1 (5 bases). Trimming cost V 1 base and J 7 bases, with 14 bases left between them. The CDR3 spans 15 residues. The germline V gene has CDR1 SGHTA and CDR2 FQGNSA. The DNA of the CDR3 is TGTGCCAGCAGCTTAGGCAGGGCTGAGAGGAACACCATATATTTT. Its protein product is CASSLGRAERNTIYF.

The chain is built from TRBV18 and TRBJ2-7; possibly TRBD2 for D (7 bases). From germline, CDR1 is KGHSH and CDR2 LQKENI. V shed 6 bases and J shed 5 bases, with 14 bases lying between them. The CDR3 length is 13 residues. The CDR3 here is CASSGGAADEQYF. In nucleotides, the CDR3 is TGTGCCAGCTCTGGGGGGGCCGCGGACGAGCAGTACTTC.

The chain employs TRBV5-1 and TRBJ1-5; D gene ambiguous. V was cut by 5 bases and J by 4 bases, with 10 bases left in between. Germline CDR1 is SGHRS and CDR2 is YFSETQ. There are 13 residues in the CDR3. The CDR3 spells CASRFGENQPQHF. Written as DNA, the CDR3 is TGCGCCAGCAGATTCGGGGAGAATCAGCCCCAGCATTTT.

J is TRBJ2-5 and V is TRBV3-1 (or the pseudogene TRBV3-2), with D possibly being TRBD1 (5 bases). In germline, CDR1 is LGHDT, CDR2 YNNKEL (reference sequence). This CDR3 comprises 15 residues. V shed 0 bases and J shed 6 bases, with 14 bases lying between them. In nucleotides, the CDR3 is TGTGCCAGCAGCCAAGATTCGGCAGGGTGGAAGACCCAGTACTTC. This codes for CASSQDSAGWKTQYF.

This sequence joins TRBV6-2 or TRBV6-3 and TRBJ1-2; D uncertain. This CDR3 has 12 amino acids. Between the trimmed V and J ends, which lost 5 bases and 8 bases, there was a span of 12 bases. CDR1 and CDR2 from the germline V gene are MNHEY and SVGEGT. CDR3 sequence: CASSPGNWGYTF. The CDR3 DNA is TGTGCCAGCAGTCCCGGGAATTGGGGCTACACCTTC.

The rearrangement joins TRBV7-2 to TRBJ2-1; no clear D gene. The V gene lost 1 base and the J gene lost 8 bases, with 12 bases spanning the gap. Germline V gene sequence: CDR1 SGHTA, CDR2 FQGNSA. The CDR3 extends over 14 amino acids. The CDR3 DNA sequence: TGTGCCAGCAGCTTAGGATTTAGTTCGGATGAGCAGTTCTTC. Amino acid sequence: CASSLGFSSDEQFF.

The chain carries TRBV6-5 and TRBJ1-1; 9 nucleotides line up with TRBD1. The J segment lost 8 bases and the V segment lost 5 bases, leaving 9 bases of the junction unmatched. Germline V gene data show CDR1 as MNHEY and CDR2 as SVGAGI. This CDR3 comprises 14 residues. CDR3 DNA sequence: TGTGCCAGCAGTCCCACCGGACAGGGGAAGGAAGCTTTCTTT. Protein: CASSPTGQGKEAFF.

The rearrangement links TRBV7-9 to TRBJ1-6; D not resolved. Trimming removed 5 bases at V and 6 bases at J, with 11 bases between. The CDR3 extends over 14 amino acids. Per the germline V gene, CDR1 is SEHNR and CDR2 is FQNEAQ (reference sequence). The CDR3 here is CASSPSRSNSPLHF. CDR3 DNA: TGTGCCAGCAGCCCGTCCAGGAGTAATTCACCCCTCCACTTT.

This chain links TRBV6-5 with TRBJ1-1; D remains unclear. Germline V gene sequence: CDR1 MNHEY, CDR2 SVGAGI. V was pared by 11 bases and J by 11 bases, with 24 bases between. This CDR3 spans 13 amino acids. The CDR3 reads CARDTSGPAGAFF. The CDR3 DNA reads as TGTGCCCGCGACACCTCAGGCCCCGCGGGGGCTTTCTTT.

The chain links TRBV12-3 or TRBV12-4 to TRBJ1-6, with D unclear. The CDR3 totals 13 residues. Trimming took 5 bases from V and 8 from J, leaving 10 bases between them. CDR3 DNA: TGTGCCAGCAGTGGTCGAATTTATTCACCCCTCCACTTT. As protein: CASSGRIYSPLHF.

This rearrangement joins TRBV29-1 to TRBJ1-2; D perhaps matches TRBD1 (5 bases). The CDR3 has 14 amino acids. Trimming removed 4 bases at V and 2 bases at J, with 14 bases between. CDR1 is SQVTM, CDR2 ANQGSEA, per germline. This CDR3 is CSVGSSGRNYGYTF. CDR3 DNA sequence: TGCAGCGTTGGATCCTCGGGACGGAACTATGGCTACACCTTC. The variable domain in full, with the rest retrieved from reference TRBV29-1 and TRBJ1-2, is SAVISQKPSRDICQRGTSLTIQCQVDSQVTMMFWYRQQPGQSLTLIATANQGSEATYESGFVIDKFPISRPNLTFSTLTVSNMSPEDSSIYLCSVGSSGRNYGYTFGSGTRLTVV.

This rearrangement joins TRBV7-2 to TRBJ1-2; D ambiguous. Germline-derived CDR1 and CDR2 are SGHTA and FQGNSA. V was clipped by 3 bases and J by 14 bases, with 16 bases between them. CDR3 size: 12 residues. The CDR3 DNA is TGTGCCAGCAGCTTGGAGAACTCCCGGTATACCTTC. This codes for CASSLENSRYTF.

The rearrangement links TRBV4-3 to TRBJ1-2; D might be TRBD1 (5 bases). With 2 bases removed from V and 3 bases from J, the gap between germline ends came to 13 bases. The CDR3 covers 15 residues. Per germline, CDR1 LGHNA and CDR2 YSLEER. The CDR3 is CASSQRRGLDYGYTF. The CDR3 region has the DNA TGCGCCAGCAGCCAACGAAGGGGCTTAGACTATGGCTACACCTTC.

V and J are TRBV7-8 and TRBJ2-1, with TRBD2 matching 8 bases. V shed 5 bases, J shed 5 bases, and the junction held 20 bases outside the gene matches. Per the germline V gene, CDR1 is SGHVS and CDR2 is FQNEAQ. CDR3 length equals 19 residues. The CDR3: CASSHVRRGDPVVDNEQFF. CDR3 DNA sequence: TGTGCCAGCAGCCACGTAAGGCGGGGGGACCCCGTGGTCGACAATGAGCAGTTCTTC.

CDR3 sequence: CATSRAGTGGSDEQYF. For the CDR3, the DNA is TGTGCCACCAGCAGAGCCGGGACAGGGGGCTCGGACGAGCAGTACTTC. The V and J genes are TRBV15 and TRBJ2-7, with 12 bases fitting TRBD1. Germline V gene lookup returns CDR1 LNHNV and CDR2 YYDKDF (reference sequence). The CDR3 is made up of 16 amino acids. J was trimmed by 5 bases and V by 1 base; bases with no gene match: 6.

The chain links TRBV7-8 to TRBJ1-2; 12 bases fit TRBD1. Germline V gene data show CDR1 as SGHVS and CDR2 as FQNEAQ. The CDR3 extends over 16 amino acids. Losses at the gene ends were 5 bases for V and 7 bases for J; bases not matched to a gene: 11. CDR3 sequence: CASSTFPGTGGGGYTF. DNA for the CDR3: TGTGCCAGCAGCACGTTTCCCGGGACAGGGGGCGGTGGCTACACCTTC.

The chain has TRBV18 and TRBJ1-1; 10 nucleotides agree with TRBD1. V dropped 2 bases and J dropped 4; count of bases not matched to a gene: 1. Per germline, CDR1 KGHSH and CDR2 LQKENI. CDR3 length: 14 amino acids. In DNA, the CDR3 is TGTGCCAGCTCACCAAGGACAGGGGGCACTGAAGCTTTCTTT. Its protein product is CASSPRTGGTEAFF.

This clone was seen a handful of times. The V call is TRBV4-1, the J call TRBJ2-5; D call uncertain. The ends were cut back, 3 bases at V and 1 base at J, with 15 bases in the middle. CDR1 MGHRA and CDR2 YSYEKL come from the germline V gene. The CDR3 runs to 16 residues. As DNA, the CDR3 is TGCGCCAGCAGCCACCCGGGCCAGATCCGCCAAGAGACCCAGTACTTC. Its translation: CASSHPGQIRQETQYF.

Here the CDR3 reads CASSSMRLFDYNEQFF. The CDR3 region has the DNA TGTGCCAGTAGTAGTATGCGCCTCTTCGACTACAATGAGCAGTTCTTC. V is TRBV19 and J is TRBJ2-1; D is uncertain. The CDR3 extends over 16 amino acids. V shed 4 bases and J shed 3 bases, with 16 bases lying between them. Germline V lookup: CDR1 LNHDA, CDR2 SQIVND (reference sequence).

The V and J genes are TRBV7-2 and TRBJ1-2; the D gene is possibly TRBD1 (6 bases). The germline V gene encodes CDR1 SGHTA and CDR2 FQGNSA. V was pared by 5 bases and J by 4 bases, with 14 bases between. The CDR3 runs to 14 residues. The CDR3 protein is CASSTQQGPYGYTF. In DNA form, the CDR3 reads TGTGCCAGCAGCACACAGCAGGGGCCCTATGGCTACACCTTC.

This chain uses TRBV29-1 with TRBJ1-1; D unresolved. The length of the CDR3 is 10 residues. V lost 4 bases to trimming and J lost 3 bases, with 3 bases between them. Germline V lookup: CDR1 SQVTM, CDR2 ANQGSEA. The CDR3 bases are TGCAGCGTTGCTGACACTGAAGCTTTCTTT. It codes for CSVADTEAFF. The whole variable domain, filled in from reference TRBV29-1 and TRBJ1-1, reads SAVISQKPSRDICQRGTSLTIQCQVDSQVTMMFWYRQQPGQSLTLIATANQGSEATYESGFVIDKFPISRPNLTFSTLTVSNMSPEDSSIYLCSVADTEAFFGQGTRLTVV.

The rearrangement joins TRBV10-2 to TRBJ2-3, with TRBD1 matching 7 bases. The germline V gene encodes CDR1 WSHSY and CDR2 SAAADI. V lost 4 bases, J lost 1 base, and 5 bases stayed unmatched. The CDR3 sequence is 15 residues long. Here the CDR3 reads CASSAGTAGTDTQYF. The CDR3 DNA reads TGCGCCAGCAGTGCTGGGACAGCAGGCACAGATACGCAGTATTTT.

This clone was counted a single time. The rearrangement links TRBV10-3 to TRBJ1-2; a weak D match, TRBD1 (6 bases). Germline V gene data show CDR1 as ENHRY and CDR2 as SYGVKD. This CDR3 region has 16 residues. V was shortened by 5 bases and J by 4 bases, with 20 bases between the two germline ends. CDR3 sequence: CAISRGTQSTTYGYTF. The CDR3 nucleotides read TGTGCCATCAGTCGGGGGACACAAAGTACCACCTATGGCTACACCTTC.

The DNA of the CDR3 is TGTGCCAGCAGTTTTCAGGGGCGCCGAGGAGGCTACACCTTC. This translates into CASSFQGRRGGYTF. The chain combines TRBV28 with TRBJ1-2, with D perhaps matching TRBD1 (6 bases). Germline assignment: CDR1 MDHEN and CDR2 SYDVKM. The ends were cut back, 3 bases at V and 8 bases at J, with 16 bases in the middle. The CDR3 sequence is 14 residues long.

The J gene is TRBJ1-4, the V gene TRBV19; 8 bases line up with TRBD1. V was clipped by 7 bases and J by 0 bases; unmatched bases: 4. CDR1 and CDR2 (germline): LNHDA, SQIVND (reference sequence). The CDR3 is 15 residues long. CDR3 coding DNA: TGTGCCAGTATTGACAGGGGAGCAACTAATGAAAAACTGTTTTTT. This sequence encodes CASIDRGATNEKLFF. Variable domain in full (rest from reference TRBV19 and TRBJ1-4): DGGITQSPKYLFRKEGQNVTLSCEQNLNHDAMYWYRQDPGQGLRLIYYSQIVNDFQKGDIAEGYSVSREKKESFPLTVTSAQKNPTAFYLCASIDRGATNEKLFFGSGTQLSVL.

This chain links TRBV7-9 with TRBJ1-2; 7 bases fit TRBD1. Trimming at V came to 5 bases and at J to 6 bases, leaving 6 bases not matched to a gene. Looked up from germline, CDR1 is SEHNR and CDR2 is FQNEAQ (reference sequence). The CDR3 is 13 residues long. The CDR3 bases are TGTGCCAGCAGCCGCGACAGGGAGAATGGCTACACCTTC. Its translation is CASSRDRENGYTF.

The V and J genes are TRBV19 and TRBJ2-7, with a weak D call TRBD1 (5 bases). This CDR3 has 14 amino acids. V was trimmed by 4 bases and J by 6 bases, leaving 16 bases between them. Germline assignment: CDR1 LNHDA and CDR2 SQIVND (reference sequence). CDR3 sequence reads: CASSNLGVRGEQYF. The DNA of the CDR3 is TGTGCCAGTAGTAACCTCGGTGTTAGGGGCGAGCAGTACTTC. Drawing the rest from reference TRBV19 and TRBJ2-7, the complete variable domain is DGGITQSPKYLFRKEGQNVTLSCEQNLNHDAMYWYRQDPGQGLRLIYYSQIVNDFQKGDIAEGYSVSREKKESFPLTVTSAQKNPTAFYLCASSNLGVRGEQYFGPGTRLTVT.